Reported below is one T cell receptor (beta chain). The ends were cut back, 0 bases at V and 2 bases at J, with 8 bases in the middle. The CDR3 contains 16 residues. Germline assignment: CDR1 LGHDT and CDR2 YNNKEL (reference sequence). This entry comes from a study of T-cell reconstitution after alpha-beta-depleted transplantation in children. During its preparation, the TCRbeta library received unique molecular identifiers. TCRdb re-called the PCR reads with MiXCR, one entry per CDR3 protein. The sample consists of 490,000 or so distinct CDR3 sequences, 12% of them appearing once. The V call is TRBV3-1, the J call TRBJ2-6, with D unclear. The sequence was collected from a human donor who donated a stem cell graft to a child with combined immunodeficiency. The sample in question was PBMCs from the stem cell graft donor, obtained from the stem cell graft. CDR3 in DNA: TGTGCCAGCAGCCAAGATCTCACAGCTGGGGCCAACGTCCTGACTTTC. Amino acids: CASSQDLTAGANVLTF.